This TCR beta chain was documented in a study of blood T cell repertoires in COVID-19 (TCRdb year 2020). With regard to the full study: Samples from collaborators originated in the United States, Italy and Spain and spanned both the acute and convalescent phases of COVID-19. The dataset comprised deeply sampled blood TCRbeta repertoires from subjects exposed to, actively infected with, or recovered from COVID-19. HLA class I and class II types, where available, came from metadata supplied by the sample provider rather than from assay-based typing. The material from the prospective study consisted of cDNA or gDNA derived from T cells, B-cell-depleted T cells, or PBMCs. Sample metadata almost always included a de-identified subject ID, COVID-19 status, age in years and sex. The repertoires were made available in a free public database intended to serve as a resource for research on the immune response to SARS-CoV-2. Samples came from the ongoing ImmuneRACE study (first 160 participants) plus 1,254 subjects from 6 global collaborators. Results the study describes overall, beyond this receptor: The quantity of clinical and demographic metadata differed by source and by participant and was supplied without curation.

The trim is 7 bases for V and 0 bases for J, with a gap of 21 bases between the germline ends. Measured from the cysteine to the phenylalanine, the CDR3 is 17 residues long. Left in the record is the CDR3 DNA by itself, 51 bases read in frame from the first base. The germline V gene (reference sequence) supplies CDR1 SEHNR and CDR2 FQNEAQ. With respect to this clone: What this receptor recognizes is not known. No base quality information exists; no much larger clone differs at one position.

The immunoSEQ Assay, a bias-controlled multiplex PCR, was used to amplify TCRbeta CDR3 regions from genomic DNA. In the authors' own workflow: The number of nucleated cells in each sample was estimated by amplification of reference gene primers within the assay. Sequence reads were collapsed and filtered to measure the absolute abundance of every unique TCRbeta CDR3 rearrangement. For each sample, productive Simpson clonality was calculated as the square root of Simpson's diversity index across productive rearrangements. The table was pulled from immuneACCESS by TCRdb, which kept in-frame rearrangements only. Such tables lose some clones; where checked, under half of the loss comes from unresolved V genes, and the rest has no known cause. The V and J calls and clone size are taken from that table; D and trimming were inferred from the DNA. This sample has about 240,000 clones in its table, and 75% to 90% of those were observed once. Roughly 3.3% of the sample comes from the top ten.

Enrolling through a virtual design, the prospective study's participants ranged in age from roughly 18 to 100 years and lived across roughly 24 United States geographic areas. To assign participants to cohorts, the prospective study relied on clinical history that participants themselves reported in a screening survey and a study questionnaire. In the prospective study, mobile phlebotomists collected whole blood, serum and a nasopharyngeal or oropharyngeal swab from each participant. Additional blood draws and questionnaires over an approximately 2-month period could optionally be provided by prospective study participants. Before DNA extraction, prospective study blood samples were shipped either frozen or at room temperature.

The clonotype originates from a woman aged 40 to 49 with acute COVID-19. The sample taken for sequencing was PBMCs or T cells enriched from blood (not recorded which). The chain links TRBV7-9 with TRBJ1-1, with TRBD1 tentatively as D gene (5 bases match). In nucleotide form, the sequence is TGTGCCAGCACTACGATCGGGGGGAGCGGGATGAACACTGAAGCTTTCTTT. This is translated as CASTTIGGSGMNTEAFF.